A single sample gave rise to the 17 T cell receptor beta chains below, sequenced in a study of CD8+CD57+ T cells in acquired aplastic anemia. Patients who underwent sequencing had shown CD8+CD57+ cell expansion by flow cytometry. Genomic DNA templated the TCR beta VDJ and CDR3 profiling. TCRdb independently ran MiXCR on the reads; one entry per CDR3 protein. This repertoire shows 310,000 or so distinct CDR3 sequences, approximately 58% found once; its top ten account for approximately 1.2%. What was sequenced was sorted CD4+, CD8+, or CD8+CD57+ T cells (not recorded which) from PBMCs. Receptor source: a human donor with aplastic anemia.

The chain links TRBV19 to TRBJ2-3; 13 bases fit TRBD2. This CDR3 is built from 16 residues. The junction had 5 bases not matched to a gene; V was cut back by 5 bases and J by 3 bases. CDR1 LNHDA and CDR2 SQIVND come from the germline V gene (reference sequence). CDR3 nucleotides: TGTGCCAGTAGTCCCGGGACTAGCGGGGATACAGATACGCAGTATTTT. This translates into CASSPGTSGDTDTQYF.

This rearrangement joins TRBV2 to TRBJ2-3, with 13 bases that match TRBD2. Germline CDR1 SNHLY, CDR2 FYNNEI. There are 15 residues in the CDR3. V was clipped by 7 bases and J by 1 base; unmatched bases: 2. The CDR3, as DNA: TGTGCCAGCACCGGACTAGCGGGGGGCACAGATACGCAGTATTTT. Translating gives CASTGLAGGTDTQYF.

The gene calls are TRBV7-8 and TRBJ2-1; a weak D match, TRBD1 (5 bases). V was pared by 6 bases and J by 10 bases, with 22 bases between. There are 15 residues in the CDR3. The germline CDR1 and CDR2 sequences are SGHVS and FQNEAQ. DNA for the CDR3: TGTGCCAGCAGTCTTATGTCTAAGGGGTATTCAGAGCAGTTCTTC. Its protein is CASSLMSKGYSEQFF.

This sequence joins TRBV20-1 and TRBJ2-1; 9 bases are a match to TRBD2. V lost 3 bases, J lost 8 bases, and 5 bases stayed unmatched. The CDR3 length is 13 residues. CDR1 is DFQATT, CDR2 SNEGSKA, per germline (reference sequence). CDR3 sequence (DNA): TGCAGTGCTAGTCTACTAGCGGGCTATGAGCAGTTCTTC. It translates to CSASLLAGYEQFF.

The V call is TRBV2, the J call TRBJ2-7, with TRBD2 matching 14 bases. This CDR3 spans 16 amino acids. Germline trimming cut 3 bases from V and 5 bases from J; bases unmatched to any gene: 6. Germline V gene data show CDR1 as SNHLY and CDR2 as FYNNEI. This chain's CDR3 is CASSEGLAGERNEQYF. The DNA for the CDR3 is TGTGCCAGCAGTGAGGGACTAGCGGGAGAACGGAACGAGCAGTACTTC.

This chain joins TRBV10-3 and TRBJ2-3, with 9 bases aligning to TRBD2. The germline V gene has CDR1 ENHRY and CDR2 SYGVKD. The CDR3 contains 13 residues. Unmatched junction bases numbered 5, after V lost 5 bases and J lost 8 bases. The chain's CDR3 is CAISLAGVGTQYF. DNA for the CDR3: TGTGCCATCAGTTTAGCGGGAGTAGGTACGCAGTATTTT.

The rearrangement joins TRBV9 to TRBJ2-3, with a weak D call TRBD1 (6 bases). The CDR3 totals 17 residues. Trimming took 3 bases from V and 0 from J, leaving 17 bases between them. Germline lookup yields CDR1 SGDLS and CDR2 YYNGEE. CDR3 region: CASSAKQGPSSTDTQYF. CDR3 sequence (DNA): TGTGCCAGCAGCGCAAAACAGGGTCCCTCTAGCACAGATACGCAGTATTTT.

Ten or more counts support this clonotype. The chain combines TRBV5-1 with TRBJ1-1, with a tentative D call TRBD1 (6 bases). Germline CDR1 and CDR2: SGHRS and YFSETQ. This CDR3 region has 13 residues. Trimming stripped 5 bases from V and 5 bases from J, with 13 bases between. CDR3 sequence reads: CASSNGGPTEAFF. CDR3 coding DNA: TGCGCCAGCAGTAACGGGGGGCCGACTGAAGCTTTCTTT.

In this sample, this clonotype turned up a few times. CDR3 DNA: TGTGCCAGCAGCCCGGGGGCGTATGGCTACACCTTC. It encodes CASSPGAYGYTF. J is TRBJ1-2 and V is TRBV7-9; D may be TRBD1 (6 bases). This CDR3 has 12 amino acids. CDR1 is SEHNR, CDR2 FQNEAQ, per germline (reference sequence). V gave up 5 bases and J gave up 5 bases, with 9 bases separating them.

This clonotype was seen only a few times. The rearrangement joins TRBV3-1 to TRBJ2-1; no firm D call. The germline V gene has CDR1 LGHDT and CDR2 YNNKEL (reference sequence). With 6 bases removed from V and 7 bases from J, the gap between germline ends came to 19 bases. The CDR3 has 15 amino acids. Written as DNA, the CDR3 is TGTGCCAGCAGACCCAGTGGGATGGGTAAAAATGAGCAGTTCTTC. This sequence encodes CASRPSGMGKNEQFF.

This clonotype was seen ten or more times. This chain connects TRBV5-8 to TRBJ2-2, with a possible D match to TRBD1 (5 bases). The germline V and J ends were trimmed by 5 bases and 0 bases, with 11 bases remaining between them. The germline V gene has CDR1 SGHTS and CDR2 YDEGEE. The CDR3 has 15 amino acids. Here the CDR3 DNA reads TGTGCCAGCAGTTTCCAGGGTCCGAACACCGGGGAGCTGTTTTTT. Its translation is CASSFQGPNTGELFF.

The CDR3 DNA reads TGTGCCAGCAGTTCTCCCGCTCGGGACGGAGGCTCCTACGAGCAGTACTTC. The encoded protein is CASSSPARDGGSYEQYF. V gene TRBV4-2 combines with J gene TRBJ2-7; D tentatively reads TRBD1 or TRBD2 (5 bases each). V dropped 6 bases and J dropped 0 bases, with 21 bases sitting between them. The CDR3 is made up of 17 amino acids. Germline CDR1 and CDR2: LGHNA and YNFKEQ.

The chain is built from TRBV20-1 and TRBJ2-7, with unresolved D. Per germline, CDR1 DFQATT and CDR2 SNEGSKA (reference sequence). The CDR3 is 18 amino acids. V gave up 5 bases and J gave up 1 base, with 27 bases separating them. The CDR3 DNA reads TGCAGTGCTGGGCCCCGGGTTAGGCAGGCCCTCCTTTCCTACGAGCAGTACTTC. Translation gives CSAGPRVRQALLSYEQYF.

This clonotype was counted a single time. The rearrangement links TRBV19 to TRBJ1-6; weak D call: TRBD1 (6 bases). This CDR3 is 14 amino acids long. Trimming stripped 4 bases from V and 11 bases from J, with 15 bases between. Germline CDR1 LNHDA, CDR2 SQIVND (reference sequence). CDR3 sequence reads: CASSTENPGAPLHF. The CDR3 DNA reads TGTGCCAGTAGTACAGAAAACCCAGGGGCACCCCTCCACTTT.

This chain uses TRBV12-3 or TRBV12-4 with TRBJ2-5; possible D gene TRBD2, 5 bases. Trimming removed 3 bases from V and 3 bases from J, with 8 bases in between. This CDR3 contains 13 residues. The CDR3 bases are TGTGCCAGCAGTTTCGGAGGAAAAGAGACCCAGTACTTC. This codes for CASSFGGKETQYF.

The chain uses TRBV10-3 and TRBJ2-7, with D possibly matching TRBD2 (6 bases). Trimming took 8 bases from V and 3 from J, leaving 14 bases between them. Per germline, CDR1 ENHRY and CDR2 SYGVKD. This CDR3 has 13 residues. The CDR3 sequence is CAIGGSGYYEQYF. The CDR3 nucleotides are TGTGCCATCGGGGGGTCAGGGTACTACGAGCAGTACTTC.

This clonotype was seen many times. V is TRBV6-5 and J is TRBJ1-1; D remains ambiguous. The length of the CDR3 is 11 residues. Germline V gene lookup returns CDR1 MNHEY and CDR2 SVGAGI. The V end lost 7 bases, the J end lost 7 bases, and 10 bases lay between the germline ends. The CDR3 DNA reads as TGTGCCAGCAACTCAGTGGGTGAAGCTTTCTTT. Encoded protein: CASNSVGEAFF.